Listed below are T cell receptor beta chains from one sample, sequenced in a study of cytomegalovirus exposure and HLA in healthy donors. The data were produced by immunoSEQ multiplex PCR, yet TCRdb's version contains in-frame clones alone and is incomplete. The repertoire holds about 88,000 clones, with more than 80% as singletons. Specimen: PBMCs. The receptor set was obtained from a young man in good health and CMV-seronegative. CDR3s include the opening cysteine and the closing phenylalanine or tryptophan. A D gene is named only where the DNA matches it firmly. Clone size is stated in some rows and not others, as once, few, many or a class when expanded.

j_call d_call v_call clone_size cdr3_aa cdr3_nt
TRBJ2-7 - TRBV28 - CASLPGAGSRYEQYF TGTGCCAGCCTACCTGGGGCGGGAAGTCGATACGAGCAGTACTTC
TRBJ2-5 TRBD2 TRBV29-1 - CSVVGRGGVKQTQYF TGCAGCGTTGTAGGTCGGGGGGGCGTCAAACAGACCCAGTACTTC
TRBJ2-7 TRBD1 TRBV5-6 - CASSLKSTGAHF TGTGCCAGCAGTTTAAAGTCGACAGGGGCACACTTC
TRBJ1-1 - TRBV27 - CASSLAFLGEAFF TGTGCCAGCAGTCTAGCGTTTTTGGGGGAAGCTTTCTTT
TRBJ2-1 - TRBV7-9 - CASLRESSYNEQFF TGTGCCAGCCTGAGGGAGAGCTCCTACAATGAGCAGTTCTTC
TRBJ2-7 TRBD1 TRBV18 - CASSPARDRGREQYF TGTGCCAGCTCACCCGCCCGGGACAGGGGAAGGGAGCAGTACTTC
TRBJ1-1 TRBD1 TRBV5-1 - CASSQGTGKLLNTEAFF TGCGCCAGCAGCCAAGGGACAGGGAAACTCCTGAACACTGAAGCTTTCTTT
TRBJ2-7 TRBD2 TRBV19 - CASSILAGAGGEQYF TGTGCCAGTAGTATTCTAGCGGGAGCAGGAGGCGAGCAGTACTTC
TRBJ2-3 TRBD1 TRBV7-9 - CASSFGQGLPDTQYF TGTGCCAGCAGCTTCGGACAGGGGTTACCAGATACGCAGTATTTT
TRBJ2-3 TRBD2 TRBV5-4 - CASSSYLAGGDTQYF TGTGCCAGCAGCTCCTATCTAGCGGGAGGAGATACGCAGTATTTT
TRBJ2-1 TRBD2 TRBV29-1 - CSVEDRLGLAGYNEQFF TGCAGCGTTGAAGATCGGTTAGGGCTAGCGGGATACAATGAGCAGTTCTTC
TRBJ2-1 TRBD2 TRBV28 - CASRVLAGVTDEQFF TGTGCCAGCAGGGTCCTAGCGGGAGTAACCGATGAGCAGTTCTTC
TRBJ1-6 - TRBV28 - CASSLVQTSEPLHF TGTGCCAGCAGTTTAGTACAGACCTCAGAACCCCTCCACTTT
TRBJ2-5 - TRBV11-2 once CASSLDKETQYF TGTGCCAGCAGCTTAGACAAAGAGACCCAGTACTTC
TRBJ1-1 - TRBV30 - CACIVRSSNTEAFF TGTGCCTGCATAGTCAGGTCCTCGAACACTGAAGCTTTCTTT
TRBJ1-5 - TRBV29-1 - CSVGQGNQPQHF TGCAGCGTTGGGCAGGGGAATCAGCCCCAGCATTTT
TRBJ2-7 TRBD1 TRBV28 - CASWTGPNGGQYF TGTGCCAGCTGGACAGGGCCCAACGGAGGGCAGTACTTC
TRBJ1-2 TRBD1 TRBV28 - CASSFLVPRTGGYGYTF TGTGCCAGCAGTTTTTTGGTGCCCAGGACAGGGGGGTATGGCTACACCTTC
TRBJ2-2 TRBD2 TRBV9 - CASSVGMGTSGMTAGELFF TGTGCCAGCAGCGTAGGTATGGGGACTAGCGGGATGACCGCCGGGGAGCTGTTTTTT
TRBJ1-4 - TRBV5-4 - CASSLYRGTNEKLFF TGTGCCAGCAGCTTGTATAGGGGAACTAATGAAAAACTGTTTTTT
TRBJ2-1 TRBD2 TRBV5-6 - CASRPPGLASGEQFF TGTGCCAGCAGGCCCCCGGGACTAGCGAGCGGTGAGCAGTTCTTC
TRBJ2-3 - TRBV7-6 - CASSPSGTSTDTQYF TGTGCCAGCAGCCCCAGCGGAACTAGCACAGATACGCAGTATTTT
TRBJ1-5 TRBD1 TRBV19 few CASSAGQGAFSRGNQPQHF TGTGCCAGTAGTGCGGGACAGGGGGCGTTCAGTAGGGGCAATCAGCCCCAGCATTTT
TRBJ2-1 TRBD1 TRBV7-2 - CASSLDVRGHNEQFF TGTGCCAGCAGCTTAGACGTCAGGGGGCACAATGAGCAGTTCTTC
TRBJ2-7 TRBD2 TRBV6-5 - CASRGGIHQYF TGTGCCAGCAGGGGGGGGATTCACCAGTACTTC
TRBJ2-7 TRBD2 TRBV19 - CASSTGTSGGKQYF TGTGCCAGTAGTACCGGGACTAGCGGGGGGAAGCAGTACTTC